The clone carrying this T cell receptor (beta chain) was seen ten or more times. What it binds is not known. The sample belongs to a study of response to subunit inactivated influenza vaccine. General study results and limits: Only a handful of new T cells, the authors suggested, are recruited with each seasonal influenza vaccination.

TCRdb re-analysed the RT-PCR reads in MiXCR, keeping a single row per CDR3 protein. The profile shows about 500,000 distinct CDR3 sequences, approximately 6.9% of them singletons. CDR3 length equals 15 residues. Germline-derived CDR1 and CDR2 are KGHSY and FQNENV. V was pared by 5 bases and J by 6 bases, with 20 bases between. The sequencing used PBMCs from blood, collected around 25 months after vaccination. The chain combines TRBV16 with TRBJ2-7, with TRBD1 as a possible D gene (5 bases). This clonotype originated in a man aged 50 to 69 who received an inactivated influenza vaccine. CDR3 sequence: CASSSIGAGISEQYF. Written as DNA, the CDR3 is TGTGCCAGCAGCTCCATAGGCGCAGGGATCTCCGAGCAGTACTTC.